The rows below give T cell receptor beta chains drawn from one sample of a study of OX40 agonist ivuxolimab in advanced cancers. Sequencing was performed with immunoSEQ multiplex PCR; in TCRdb, only in-frame clones are kept and a portion is missing. This table has 60,000 to 70,000 clones, more than 80% appearing once. This specimen was CD4+ or CD8+ T cells sorted from blood, taken in a trial of the OX40 agonist ivuxolimab. All receptors come from an adult with an advanced solid tumor such as melanoma, head and neck, liver or kidney cancer. The CDR3 runs from the conserved cysteine through the conserved F or W. A D gene is named only where the DNA matches it firmly. Rows give clone size only sometimes, using once, few, many, or a class for an expanded clone.

V: TRBV7-9
size: -
J: TRBJ1-6
length: 16
D: -
CDR3: CASSTNLMVTNSPLHF
DNA: TGTGCCAGCAGTACCAATTTGATGGTAACCAATTCACCCCTCCACTTT

V: TRBV18
size: -
J: TRBJ1-2
length: 13
D: -
CDR3: CASSPGSSWGYTF
DNA: TGTGCCAGCTCTCCAGGGTCCTCTTGGGGCTACACCTTC

V: TRBV7-2
size: -
J: TRBJ2-2
length: 15
D: TRBD1
CDR3: CASSSYRGGTGELFF
DNA: TGTGCCAGCAGCTCGTACAGGGGTGGCACCGGGGAGCTGTTTTTT

V: TRBV5-1
size: -
J: TRBJ2-1
length: 13
D: TRBD2
CDR3: CASSLGTSNEQFF
DNA: TGCGCCAGCAGCTTAGGGACTAGCAATGAGCAGTTCTTC

V: TRBV5-6
size: -
J: TRBJ2-7
length: 17
D: TRBD1
CDR3: CASSPVSGGFKTYEQYF
DNA: TGTGCCAGCAGCCCGGTTTCAGGGGGCTTTAAAACCTACGAGCAGTACTTC

V: TRBV10-3
size: -
J: TRBJ2-7
length: 15
D: TRBD1
CDR3: CAISESETGGIEQYF
DNA: TGTGCCATCAGTGAATCTGAGACAGGGGGTATCGAGCAGTACTTC

V: TRBV19
size: -
J: TRBJ2-2
length: 14
D: -
CDR3: CASSTGDNTGELFF
DNA: TGTGCCAGTAGTACAGGAGATAACACCGGGGAGCTGTTTTTT

V: TRBV28
size: once
J: TRBJ1-1
length: 12
D: -
CDR3: CASVGLNTEAFF
DNA: TGTGCCAGCGTAGGGCTGAACACTGAAGCTTTCTTT

V: TRBV18
size: -
J: TRBJ1-4
length: 13
D: -
CDR3: CASSPLTNEKLFF
DNA: TGTGCCAGCTCACCTCTGACTAATGAAAAACTGTTTTTT

V: TRBV27
size: -
J: TRBJ1-6
length: 12
D: -
CDR3: CASSLFNSPLHF
DNA: TGTGCCAGCAGTTTATTTAATTCACCCCTCCACTTT

V: TRBV7-2
size: -
J: TRBJ2-5
length: 18
D: TRBD2
CDR3: CASSLNSPGGAGAETQYF
DNA: TGTGCCAGCAGCTTAAACAGTCCTGGGGGAGCGGGAGCAGAGACCCAGTACTTC

V: TRBV18
size: -
J: TRBJ2-7
length: 13
D: -
CDR3: CASSRQAFYEQYF
DNA: TGTGCCAGCTCCCGACAGGCTTTTTACGAGCAGTACTTC

V: TRBV12-5
size: few
J: TRBJ2-2
length: 13
D: -
CDR3: CASGSNVDGELFF
DNA: TGTGCTAGTGGTTCCAATGTGGACGGGGAGCTGTTTTTT

V: TRBV9
size: -
J: TRBJ2-5
length: 15
D: -
CDR3: CASSVEGGKGETQYF
DNA: TGTGCCAGCAGCGTAGAGGGCGGGAAGGGAGAGACCCAGTACTTC

V: TRBV19
size: -
J: TRBJ2-7
length: 18
D: TRBD1
CDR3: CASSTPVKTGAIHYEQYF
DNA: TGTGCCAGTAGTACCCCGGTTAAAACAGGGGCGATTCACTACGAGCAGTACTTC

V: TRBV28
size: -
J: TRBJ1-4
length: 14
D: TRBD1
CDR3: CASGTGTGDEKLFF
DNA: TGTGCCAGCGGGACCGGGACAGGGGATGAAAAACTGTTTTTT

V: TRBV7-8
size: -
J: TRBJ2-1
length: 15
D: TRBD2
CDR3: CASSSLAGAYNEQFF
DNA: TGTGCCAGCAGCTCTTTAGCGGGAGCATACAATGAGCAGTTCTTC

V: TRBV18
size: few
J: TRBJ2-7
length: 13
D: TRBD1
CDR3: CASSQTGGYEQYF
DNA: TGTGCCAGCTCACAAACAGGGGGCTACGAGCAGTACTTC

V: TRBV11-2
size: -
J: TRBJ2-2
length: 18
D: TRBD2
CDR3: CASSQGLAGVPNTGELFF
DNA: TGTGCCAGCAGCCAGGGACTAGCGGGAGTCCCGAACACCGGGGAGCTGTTTTTT

V: TRBV19
size: -
J: TRBJ1-6
length: 14
D: -
CDR3: CASRQGPLNSPLHF
DNA: TGTGCCAGTAGACAGGGACCGCTTAATTCACCCCTCCACTTT

V: TRBV5-4
size: -
J: TRBJ2-3
length: 15
D: -
CDR3: CASSPRAETTDTQYF
DNA: TGTGCCAGCAGCCCTAGAGCGGAAACCACAGATACGCAGTATTTT

V: TRBV6-5
size: -
J: TRBJ2-3
length: 11
D: -
CDR3: CASSYFDTQYF
DNA: TGTGCCAGCAGTTACTTTGATACGCAGTATTTT

V: TRBV15
size: -
J: TRBJ2-3
length: 15
D: -
CDR3: CATSGGDSSTDTQYF
DNA: TGTGCCACCAGCGGGGGAGACAGTAGCACAGATACGCAGTATTTT

V: TRBV6-5
size: -
J: TRBJ1-5
length: 15
D: -
CDR3: CASRSGLVSNQPQHF
DNA: TGTGCCAGCAGGTCGGGACTGGTTAGCAATCAGCCCCAGCATTTT

V: TRBV11-2
size: -
J: TRBJ2-1
length: 12
D: -
CDR3: CASRSTGTLQFF
DNA: TGTGCCAGCAGATCGACCGGGACCCTTCAGTTCTTC

V: TRBV19
size: -
J: TRBJ2-5
length: 13
D: -
CDR3: CASSMAQGETQYF
DNA: TGTGCCAGTAGTATGGCACAGGGAGAGACCCAGTACTTC

V: TRBV29-1
size: -
J: TRBJ2-2
length: 14
D: TRBD1
CDR3: CSVSEQGRTGELFF
DNA: TGCAGCGTTTCAGAACAGGGGAGAACCGGGGAGCTGTTTTTT

V: TRBV7-9
size: -
J: TRBJ2-5
length: 14
D: TRBD1
CDR3: CASSPGTAKETQYF
DNA: TGTGCCAGCAGCCCAGGGACAGCTAAAGAGACCCAGTACTTC

V: TRBV6-5
size: -
J: TRBJ1-6
length: 14
D: -
CDR3: CASSYQERDSPLHF
DNA: TGTGCCAGCAGTTACCAGGAGAGGGATTCACCCCTCCACTTT

V: TRBV5-1
size: -
J: TRBJ2-3
length: 15
D: -
CDR3: CASSLGGTSTDTQYF
DNA: TGCGCCAGCAGCTTGGGAGGGACAAGCACAGATACGCAGTATTTT

V: TRBV21-1
size: once
J: TRBJ2-1
length: 16
D: -
CDR3: CASSKEDTGGYNEQFF
DNA: TGTGCCAGCAGCAAAGAAGACACCGGCGGTTACAATGAGCAGTTCTTC

V: TRBV19
size: -
J: TRBJ2-4
length: 14
D: TRBD1
CDR3: CASNNRGDKNIQYF
DNA: TGTGCCAGTAATAACAGGGGGGACAAAAACATTCAGTACTTC

V: TRBV30
size: once
J: TRBJ1-5
length: 15
D: -
CDR3: CAWSVGGTSNQPQHF
DNA: TGTGCCTGGAGTGTGGGGGGTACTAGCAATCAGCCCCAGCATTTT

V: TRBV6-1
size: -
J: TRBJ2-7
length: 12
D: -
CDR3: CASSEANYEQYF
DNA: TGTGCCAGCAGTGAAGCTAACTACGAGCAGTACTTC

V: TRBV28
size: -
J: TRBJ1-2
length: 13
D: -
CDR3: CASSFSGTYGYTF
DNA: TGTGCCAGCAGTTTTTCAGGAACCTACGGCTACACCTTC

V: TRBV7-2
size: -
J: TRBJ2-5
length: 14
D: -
CDR3: CASSVGGTSETQYF
DNA: TGTGCCAGCAGCGTAGGGGGTACCTCGGAGACCCAGTACTTC

V: TRBV5-5
size: -
J: TRBJ2-2
length: 15
D: -
CDR3: CASSQPAGNTGELFF
DNA: TGTGCCAGCAGCCAGCCAGCCGGTAACACCGGGGAGCTGTTTTTT

V: TRBV2
size: -
J: TRBJ2-1
length: 17
D: TRBD2
CDR3: CASSKRLAEFSYNEQFF
DNA: TGTGCCAGCAGTAAAAGACTAGCGGAATTTTCCTACAATGAGCAGTTCTTC

V: TRBV30
size: few
J: TRBJ1-4
length: 14
D: -
CDR3: CAWTLGGASEKLFF
DNA: TGTGCCTGGACCCTAGGGGGGGCAAGTGAAAAACTGTTTTTT

V: TRBV6-1
size: -
J: TRBJ1-2
length: 13
D: -
CDR3: CATSEGRNYGYTF
DNA: TGTGCCACTTCGGAGGGGCGTAACTATGGCTACACCTTC

V: TRBV6-6
size: -
J: TRBJ1-6
length: 13
D: TRBD1
CDR3: CAIRGDDNSPLHF
DNA: TGTGCCATCAGGGGGGACGATAATTCACCCCTCCACTTT

V: TRBV5-1
size: -
J: TRBJ1-1
length: 13
D: TRBD1
CDR3: CASRITGDTEAFF
DNA: TGCGCCAGCAGAATAACAGGGGACACTGAAGCTTTCTTT

V: TRBV19
size: -
J: TRBJ1-3
length: 17
D: -
CDR3: CASSILGGSHSGNTIYF
DNA: TGTGCCAGTAGTATATTGGGCGGAAGCCACTCTGGAAACACCATATATTTT

V: TRBV18
size: -
J: TRBJ2-2
length: 16
D: -
CDR3: CASSPTRGANTGELFF
DNA: TGTGCCAGCTCACCGACCAGGGGCGCGAACACCGGGGAGCTGTTTTTT

V: TRBV15
size: -
J: TRBJ1-1
length: 16
D: TRBD1
CDR3: CATSRGHSQGGTEAFF
DNA: TGTGCCACCAGCAGGGGACATAGCCAGGGGGGAACTGAAGCTTTCTTT

V: TRBV6-4
size: few
J: TRBJ2-1
length: 13
D: -
CDR3: CASSDSDNNEQFF
DNA: TGTGCCAGCAGTGACTCGGACAACAATGAGCAGTTCTTC

V: TRBV30
size: -
J: TRBJ2-1
length: 15
D: -
CDR3: CAWSVLGGGYNEQFF
DNA: TGTGCCTGGAGTGTACTGGGCGGAGGTTACAATGAGCAGTTCTTC

V: TRBV19
size: -
J: TRBJ2-1
length: 16
D: -
CDR3: CASSSGEGPTYNEQFF
DNA: TGTGCCAGTAGTTCTGGCGAGGGGCCAACCTACAATGAGCAGTTCTTC

V: TRBV2
size: -
J: TRBJ2-7
length: 12
D: -
CDR3: CASGGAMDEQYF
DNA: TGTGCCAGCGGCGGGGCGATGGACGAGCAGTACTTC

V: TRBV2
size: -
J: TRBJ1-6
length: 14
D: -
CDR3: CASSMTASGSPLHF
DNA: TGTGCCAGCAGTATGACTGCCAGCGGCTCACCCCTCCACTTT

V: TRBV21-1
size: -
J: TRBJ1-5
length: 15
D: -
CDR3: CASSRGGTGNQPQHF
DNA: TGTGCCAGCAGCAGGGGGGGGACGGGCAATCAGCCCCAGCATTTT

V: TRBV4-1
size: -
J: TRBJ1-5
length: 15
D: -
CDR3: CASSQDRQGFQPQHF
DNA: TGCGCCAGCAGCCAAGATAGGCAGGGGTTCCAGCCCCAGCATTTT